This T cell receptor beta chain was retrieved from a study of vaccination and CD4 T cells after COVID-19. Study results and caveats: Spike mono-reactivity was the property of 304 of 307 vaccine-specific clones in convalescent patients. Only post-vaccination samples contained a median approximately 86% of the reactive clones in convalescent patients. Counts of SARS-CoV-2-reactive clonotypes had a median that went from approximately 21 to 40, a nonsignificant change.

A note on this clonotype: The target antigen is unknown.

Trimming took 1 base from V and 4 from J, leaving 8 bases between them. The CDR3 length is 13 residues. From germline, CDR1 is SGHDT and CDR2 YYEEEE. The time point here: late sampling 161 to 241 days after vaccination in a few convalescent patients. Using its own MiXCR run on the PCR reads, TCRdb lists one record per CDR3 protein. Found here are around 26,000 distinct CDR3 sequences, under 60% of them singletons; the top ten hold around 5.5%. The sequencing here drew on CD4+ T cells from blood, taken about 7 months after SARS-CoV-2 vaccination. The sequence was obtained from a human donor who had recovered from COVID-19. The chain is built from TRBV5-6 and TRBJ2-5; weak D call: TRBD2 (5 bases). CDR3 DNA: TGTGCCAGCAGCTTGCTTGAGGGAGAGACCCAGTACTTC. The encoded protein is CASSLLEGETQYF.